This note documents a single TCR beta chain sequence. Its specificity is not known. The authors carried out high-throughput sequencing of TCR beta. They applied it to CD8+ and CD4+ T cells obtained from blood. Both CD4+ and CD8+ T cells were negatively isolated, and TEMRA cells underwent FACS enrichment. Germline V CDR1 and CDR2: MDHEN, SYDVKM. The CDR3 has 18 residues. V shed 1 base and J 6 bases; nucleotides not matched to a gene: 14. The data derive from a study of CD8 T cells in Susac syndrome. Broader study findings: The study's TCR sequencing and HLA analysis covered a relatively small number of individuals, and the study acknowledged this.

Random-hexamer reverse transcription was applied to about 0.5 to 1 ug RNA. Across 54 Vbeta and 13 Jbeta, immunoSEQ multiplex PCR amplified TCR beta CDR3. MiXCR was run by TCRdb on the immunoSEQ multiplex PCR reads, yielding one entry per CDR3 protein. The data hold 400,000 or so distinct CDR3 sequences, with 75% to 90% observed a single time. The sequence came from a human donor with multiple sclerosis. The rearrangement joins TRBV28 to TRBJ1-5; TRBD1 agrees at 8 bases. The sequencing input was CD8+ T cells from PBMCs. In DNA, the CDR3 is TGTGCCAGCAGTTTATTGTTCCATCTTACAGGGGGAACTCAGCCCCAGCATTTT. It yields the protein CASSLLFHLTGGTQPQHF. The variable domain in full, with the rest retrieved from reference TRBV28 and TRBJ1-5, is DVKVTQSSRYLVKRTGEKVFLECVQDMDHENMFWYRQDPGLGLRLIYFSYDVKMKEKGDIPEGYSVSREKKERFSLILESASTNQTSMYLCASSLLFHLTGGTQPQHFGDGTRLSIL.